The 18 T cell receptor beta chains below were found in one sample sequenced in a study of beta chain features in type 1 diabetes. As every portion of the isolated RNA was reverse transcribed, the sequencing read expressed TCRB transcripts. The protocol was immunoSEQ multiplex PCR, while the TCRdb copy is restricted to in-frame clones and leaves out a portion. Here the sample spans around 44,000 clones, around 52% being singletons. The sample taken for sequencing was Tregs from blood. These receptors all stem from a woman aged 18-35 years in good health.

The rearrangement links TRBV6-1 to TRBJ1-1; a weak D match, TRBD1 (6 bases). The ends were cut back, 2 bases at V and 3 bases at J, with 16 bases in the middle. This CDR3 has 16 amino acids. The germline CDR1 and CDR2 sequences are MNHNS and SASEGT. This CDR3 reads CASSETSGTRYTEAFF. The CDR3 DNA sequence: TGTGCCAGCAGTGAAACTTCCGGGACACGGTACACTGAAGCTTTCTTT.

The genes are TRBV7-2 and TRBJ2-3, with D uncertain. Trimming took 2 bases from V and 0 from J, leaving 9 bases between them. The CDR3 runs 15 residues. CDR1 is SGHTA, CDR2 FQGNSA, per germline. CDR3 nucleotide sequence: TGTGCCAGCAGCTTAAGTCCAGGTAGCACAGATACGCAGTATTTT. Encoded protein: CASSLSPGSTDTQYF. Full variable domain (rest looked up from reference TRBV7-2 and TRBJ2-3): GAGVSQSPSNKVTEKGKDVELRCDPISGHTALYWYRQSLGQGLEFLIYFQGNSAPDKSGLPSDRFSAERTGGSVSTLTIQRTQQEDSAVYLCASSLSPGSTDTQYFGPGTRLTVL.

This clone has only a few counts. V gene TRBV7-6 combines with J gene TRBJ1-4, with 9 bases that match TRBD1. The V segment lost 5 bases and the J segment 8 bases; nucleotides outside the gene matches: 6. Germline values: CDR1 SGHVS, CDR2 FNYEAQ. This CDR3 is built from 14 residues. CDR3 nucleotides: TGTGCCAGCAGCCGCGGACAGGGGTTCGAAAAACTGTTTTTT. Encoded protein: CASSRGQGFEKLFF.

The V call is TRBV28, the J call TRBJ1-1; the D is unclear. Germline-derived CDR1 and CDR2 are MDHEN and SYDVKM. The CDR3 has 12 residues. Trimming removed 7 bases at V and 4 bases at J, with 10 bases between. This CDR3 is CASTHSFTEAFF. For the CDR3, the DNA is TGTGCCAGCACCCACTCATTCACTGAAGCTTTCTTT.

The chain couples TRBV4-1 to TRBJ2-6; tentatively, D is TRBD1 (6 bases). The germline V and J ends were trimmed by 6 bases and 2 bases, with 17 bases remaining between them. Germline V CDR1 and CDR2: MGHRA, YSYEKL. The CDR3 spans 17 residues. CDR3 sequence (DNA): TGCGCCAGCAGTCAGGTCCTACAGGGACCTGGGGCCAACGTCCTGACTTTC. Translation: CASSQVLQGPGANVLTF.

The V and J genes are TRBV18 and TRBJ2-2; D gene unclear. CDR3 size: 14 residues. Trimming left V 3 bases short and J 1 base short, with 6 bases between. Germline V CDR1 and CDR2: KGHSH, LQKENI. CDR3 amino acids: CASSPNRNTGELFF. The CDR3 DNA is TGTGCCAGCTCACCGAACAGGAACACCGGGGAGCTGTTTTTT.

This clone was counted a few times. This sequence joins TRBV4-2 and TRBJ2-3, with TRBD2 matching over 10 bases. Germline trimming cut 4 bases from V and 0 bases from J; bases unmatched to any gene: 1. Germline-derived CDR1 and CDR2 are LGHNA and YNFKEQ. The CDR3 has 15 residues. CDR3 bases: TGTGCCAGCAGCCGGACTAGCGGTAGCACAGATACGCAGTATTTT. Protein sequence: CASSRTSGSTDTQYF.

V gene TRBV7-9 combines with J gene TRBJ2-7; 12 nucleotides line up with TRBD2. The germline V gene encodes CDR1 SEHNR and CDR2 FQNEAQ (reference sequence). The V gene end was trimmed by 5 bases and the J gene end by 2 bases; junction bases not matched to a gene: 1. The CDR3 is 14 amino acids. CDR3 sequence reads: CASSRTSGAYEQYF. The CDR3 DNA is TGTGCCAGCAGCCGGACTAGCGGGGCCTACGAGCAGTACTTC.

The rearrangement links TRBV5-1 to TRBJ2-3; 10 nucleotides line up with TRBD2. With 0 bases clipped from V and 7 bases from J, the junction kept 8 bases outside the gene matches. Germline V gene sequence: CDR1 SGHRS, CDR2 YFSETQ. The CDR3 is 16 amino acids. CDR3 residues: CASSLGSSGSGYTQYF. The CDR3 DNA follows: TGCGCCAGCAGCTTGGGATCTAGCGGGAGTGGGTATACGCAGTATTTT.

The sample holds one count of this clone. V is TRBV6-1 and J is TRBJ1-5, with D possibly being TRBD1 (6 bases). CDR3 size: 13 residues. V lost 6 bases and J lost 2, with 8 bases in between. CDR1 and CDR2 (germline): MNHNS, SASEGT. CDR3 nucleotide sequence: TGTGCCAGCAGGGCAGGGGGCAATCAGCCCCAGCATTTT. This gives the protein CASRAGGNQPQHF.

The CDR3 here is CASSFPQGSSYEQYF. CDR3 bases: TGTGCCAGCAGTTTTCCCCAGGGTAGCTCCTACGAGCAGTACTTC. The chain employs TRBV28 and TRBJ2-7; tentatively, D is TRBD1 (5 bases). The ends were cut back, 3 bases at V and 0 bases at J, with 12 bases in the middle. This CDR3 region has 15 residues. Germline lookup yields CDR1 MDHEN and CDR2 SYDVKM.

The table lists this clone with a few counts. The CDR3 spells CSVSTSGLYNEQFF. CDR3 coding DNA: TGCAGCGTGTCGACTAGCGGCCTATACAATGAGCAGTTCTTC. The rearrangement links TRBV29-1 to TRBJ2-1, with 9 bases aligning to TRBD2. This CDR3 has 14 residues. After removal of 6 bases from V and 4 bases from J, the junction contained 7 bases not matched to a gene. CDR1 and CDR2 (germline): SQVTM, ANQGSEA.

This clone was seen a handful of times. The chain is built from TRBV28 and TRBJ2-7, with D hard to call. Trimming left V 4 bases short and J 4 bases short, with 17 bases between. This CDR3 contains 15 residues. Per germline, CDR1 MDHEN and CDR2 SYDVKM. CDR3 protein: CASSSGDRGEYEQYF. As DNA, the CDR3 is TGTGCCAGCAGTTCTGGTGACCGAGGAGAATACGAGCAGTACTTC.

The V gene is TRBV7-9, the J gene TRBJ2-5, with TRBD1 identical over 8 bases. Germline CDR1 SEHNR, CDR2 FQNEAQ (reference sequence). This CDR3 has 15 amino acids. The V gene end was trimmed by 1 base and the J gene end by 5 bases; junction bases not matched to a gene: 6. As DNA, the CDR3 is TGTGCCAGCAGCTTAGGGGACAGGCATGCGGAGACCCAGTACTTC. Amino acid sequence: CASSLGDRHAETQYF. Variable domain in full (rest from reference TRBV7-9 and TRBJ2-5): DTGVSQNPRHKITKRGQNVTFRCDPISEHNRLYWYRQTLGQGPEFLTYFQNEAQLEKSRLLSDRFSAERPKGSFSTLEIQRTEQGDSAMYLCASSLGDRHAETQYFGPGTRLLVL.

V usage is TRBV28 and J usage is TRBJ1-5, with D perhaps TRBD1 (5 bases). Germline V CDR1 and CDR2: MDHEN, SYDVKM. With 2 bases removed from V and 1 base from J, the gap between germline ends came to 15 bases. The CDR3 length is 17 residues. CDR3 coding DNA: TGTGCCAGCAGTTTACAGGGCGAGGTTAGGAGCAATCAGCCCCAGCATTTT. Amino acids: CASSLQGEVRSNQPQHF.

This clone has just one count. The V gene is TRBV27, the J gene TRBJ1-2; tentatively, D is TRBD1 (5 bases). There are 14 residues in the CDR3. Germline V lookup: CDR1 MNHEY, CDR2 SMNVEV (reference sequence). Trimming removed 5 bases at V and 4 bases at J, with 14 bases between. The CDR3 DNA reads TGTGCCAGCAGTGCCCAAGAGGGACTCTATGGCTACACCTTC. Residues: CASSAQEGLYGYTF.

The J gene is TRBJ2-7, the V gene TRBV13, with D possibly matching TRBD1 (5 bases). With 2 bases removed from V and 5 bases from J, the gap between germline ends came to 13 bases. From germline, CDR1 is PRHDT and CDR2 FYEKMQ (reference sequence). The CDR3 loop spans 14 amino acids. The CDR3 DNA reads TGTGCCAGCAGCTTAACGGACATTCCCCACGAGCAGTACTTC. Protein sequence: CASSLTDIPHEQYF.

This sequence joins TRBV7-3 and TRBJ2-2, with 11 bases aligning to TRBD2. The V segment lost 6 bases and the J segment 0 bases; nucleotides outside the gene matches: 9. CDR1 is SGHTA, CDR2 FQGTGA, per germline. The CDR3 is made up of 18 amino acids. CDR3 in amino acids: CASSRLAGGFANTGELFF. The DNA of the CDR3 is TGTGCCAGCAGTCGCCTAGCGGGGGGATTCGCGAACACCGGGGAGCTGTTTTTT.